This T cell receptor (beta chain) was sequenced for a study of graft-versus-host responses after intestinal transplantation. Across the whole study: Every one of the recipients received anti-thymocyte globulin induction and afterwards took tacrolimus and steroids for around 3 years.

Produced via immunoSEQ multiplex PCR; TCRdb's table is partial and in-frame only. In the table there are tens of thousands of clones, roughly 91% of which are singletons. About this clone: Its antigen is undetermined.

Trimming stripped 6 bases from V and 4 bases from J, with 7 bases between. CDR3 size: 12 residues. CDR1 is SNHLY and CDR2 is FYNNEI in the germline V gene. Sequencing was performed on unstimulated CD4+ T cells sorted from spleen or lymph node cells, taken before intestinal transplant. This receptor was identified in a human donor who received an intestinal transplant. The chain employs TRBV2 and TRBJ2-1; D is perhaps TRBD1 (6 bases). The CDR3 DNA is TGTGCCAGCAGGGACAGATACAATGAGCAGTTCTTC. This encodes CASRDRYNEQFF.